The present T cell receptor (beta chain) was sequenced within a study of CD8 T cells in ankylosing spondylitis (TCRdb year 2017). General notes on the study: The study set out to find disease-linked TCR variants by profiling T cell receptor beta repertoires in ankylosing spondylitis patients and healthy donors. Samples of peripheral blood were taken, and for ankylosing spondylitis patients, synovial fluid was collected as well. In total, the full study cohort was made up of some 110 healthy donors and 25 or so ankylosing spondylitis patients.

Trimmed from V: 4 bases; trimmed from J: 14 bases; junction bases lacking a gene match: 25. Taken from the germline V gene, the CDR1 and CDR2 loops are MNHEY and SVGEGT. The CDR3, cysteine through phenylalanine, is 17 amino acids long. Solely the CDR3 DNA is kept, with 51 bases framed from the first base. As for this clonotype: The antigen this receptor binds is unknown. Qualities for individual bases were not recorded, and no much larger clone is one base off.

This sample was sequenced with an Illumina HiSeq 2500. Quantitative 5'-RACE with molecular barcodes was used to prepare TCR beta libraries. The authors processed their data as follows. A new computational method based on a probabilistic model of VDJ rearrangement was used to identify disease-linked TCR variants. Clones were called with MiXCR by TCRdb after fastp trimmed the public reads at Q25, and only in-frame beta chains were retained. Rows with one shared CDR3 protein collapse into an entry with the most common genes and DNA. The V and J calls were determined by TCRdb, not by the authors. The table for this sample lists 300,000 to 350,000 distinct CDR3 sequences; roughly 20% of them were counted only once. Together, the top ten hold 3% to 4% of the sample. What the research found in general, with its limitations: A CD8+ phenotype was shown by the disease-linked clones, which were found at relatively low frequencies in peripheral blood. The disease-linked clones were reported to be significantly enriched in matched synovial fluid samples from ankylosing spondylitis patients. A TCR beta motif made up of several highly homologous amino acid variants appeared to be characteristic of blood from ankylosing spondylitis patients. Some motif variants were previously reported in synovial fluid and blood of reactive arthritis patients, suggesting common disease-initiation mechanisms.

Rearrangement joined TRBV6-2 or TRBV6-3 to TRBJ2-5; 7 of the junction bases match TRBD1. This TCR was sampled from a female donor with ankylosing spondylitis or in good health (not recorded which). Sample: blood, either unsorted or a sorted T cell fraction (not recorded which). The nucleotide sequence is TGTGCCAGCAGTTTTAGGGACAGCCATATGTCCCGGCCGGTTTGCTACTTC. Protein translation: CASSFRDSHMSRPVCYF.